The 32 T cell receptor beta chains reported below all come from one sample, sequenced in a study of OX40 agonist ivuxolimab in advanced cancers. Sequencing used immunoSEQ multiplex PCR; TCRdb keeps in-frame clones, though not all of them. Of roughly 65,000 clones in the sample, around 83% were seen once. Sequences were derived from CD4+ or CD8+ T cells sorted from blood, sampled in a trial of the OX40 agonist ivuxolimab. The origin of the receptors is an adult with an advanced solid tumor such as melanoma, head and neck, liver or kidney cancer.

The CDR3 region has the DNA TGTGCCACTCAAGCGGGTGCTAGCACAGATACGCAGTATTTT. Its protein is CATQAGASTDTQYF. J is TRBJ2-3 and V is TRBV10-3; D perhaps matches TRBD2 (6 bases). Looked up from germline, CDR1 is ENHRY and CDR2 is SYGVKD. Trimming took off 10 bases at V and 0 bases at J, with 14 bases between the two ends. The CDR3 loop spans 14 amino acids.

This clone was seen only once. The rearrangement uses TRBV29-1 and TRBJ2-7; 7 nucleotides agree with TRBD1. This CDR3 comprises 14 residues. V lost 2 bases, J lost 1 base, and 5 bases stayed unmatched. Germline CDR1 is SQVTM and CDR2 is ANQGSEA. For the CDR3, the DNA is TGCAGCGTTGAATACCCAGGGGGTTCCTACGAGCAGTACTTC. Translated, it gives CSVEYPGGSYEQYF.

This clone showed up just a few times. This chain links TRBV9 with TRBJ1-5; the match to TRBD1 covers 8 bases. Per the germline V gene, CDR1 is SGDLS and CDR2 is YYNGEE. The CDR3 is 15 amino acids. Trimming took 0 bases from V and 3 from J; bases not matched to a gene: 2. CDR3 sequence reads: CASSVEDRVNQPQHF. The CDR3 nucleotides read TGTGCCAGCAGCGTAGAGGACAGGGTCAATCAGCCCCAGCATTTT.

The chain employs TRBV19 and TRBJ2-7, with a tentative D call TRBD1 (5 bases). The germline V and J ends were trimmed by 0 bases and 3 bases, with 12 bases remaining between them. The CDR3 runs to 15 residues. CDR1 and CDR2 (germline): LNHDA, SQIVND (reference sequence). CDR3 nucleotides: TGTGCCAGTAGTATAGAGGGGCAGAGCGACTACGAGCAGTACTTC. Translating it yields CASSIEGQSDYEQYF.

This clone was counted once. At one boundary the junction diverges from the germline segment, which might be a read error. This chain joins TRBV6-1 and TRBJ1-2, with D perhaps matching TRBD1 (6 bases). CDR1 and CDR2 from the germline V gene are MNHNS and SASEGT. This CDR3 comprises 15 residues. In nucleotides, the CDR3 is TGTGCCAGCAGCGAAGGCACAGGGAAACGGTATGGCTACACCTTC. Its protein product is CASSEGTGKRYGYTF.

CDR3 in amino acids: CASSRDGYYEQYF. The CDR3, as DNA: TGCGCCAGTAGCCGGGACGGCTACTACGAGCAGTACTTC. The chain is built from TRBV5-1 and TRBJ2-7; D may correspond to TRBD1 or TRBD2 (5 bases each). CDR3 length: 13 amino acids. Trimming removed 8 bases from V and 3 bases from J, with 15 bases in between. The germline gives CDR1 SGHRS, CDR2 YFSETQ.

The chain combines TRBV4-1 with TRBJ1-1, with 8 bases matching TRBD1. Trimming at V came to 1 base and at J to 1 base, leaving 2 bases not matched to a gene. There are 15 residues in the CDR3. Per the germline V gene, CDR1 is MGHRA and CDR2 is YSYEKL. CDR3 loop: CASSQAGTGNTEAFF. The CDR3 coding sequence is TGCGCCAGCAGCCAAGCTGGGACAGGGAACACTGAAGCTTTCTTT.

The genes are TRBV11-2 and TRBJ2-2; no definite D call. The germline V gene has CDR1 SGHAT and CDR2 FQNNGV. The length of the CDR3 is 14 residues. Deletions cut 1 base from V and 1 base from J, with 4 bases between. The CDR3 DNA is TGTGCCAGCAGCTTAGGGTGGAACACCGGGGAGCTGTTTTTT. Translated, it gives CASSLGWNTGELFF.

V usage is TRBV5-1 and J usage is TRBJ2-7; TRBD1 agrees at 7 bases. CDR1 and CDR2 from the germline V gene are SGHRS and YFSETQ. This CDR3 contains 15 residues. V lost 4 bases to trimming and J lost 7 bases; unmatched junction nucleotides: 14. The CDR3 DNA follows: TGCGCCAGCAGCCCCCGGGACAGCCTGTCCGGAGAGCAGTACTTC. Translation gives CASSPRDSLSGEQYF.

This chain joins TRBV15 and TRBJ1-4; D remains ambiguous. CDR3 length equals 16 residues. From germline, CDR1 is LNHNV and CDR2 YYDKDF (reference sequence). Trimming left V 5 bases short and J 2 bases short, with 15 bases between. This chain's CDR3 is CATSGGWKETNEKLFF. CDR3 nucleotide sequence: TGTGCCACCAGCGGAGGCTGGAAGGAGACTAATGAAAAACTGTTTTTT.

CDR3 loop: CASSPARMNTGELFF. The CDR3 DNA reads as TGTGCCAGCAGCCCCGCCAGGATGAACACCGGGGAGCTGTTTTTT. The chain has TRBV6-6 and TRBJ2-2, with D uncertain. The germline V gene has CDR1 MNHNY and CDR2 SVGAGI (reference sequence). The V end was cut by 6 bases, the J end by 1 base, with 12 bases between. The CDR3 runs to 15 residues.

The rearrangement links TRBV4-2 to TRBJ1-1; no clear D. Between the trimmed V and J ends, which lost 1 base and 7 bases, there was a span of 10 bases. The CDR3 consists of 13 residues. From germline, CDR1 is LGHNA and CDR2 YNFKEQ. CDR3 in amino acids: CASSQAIQVEAFF. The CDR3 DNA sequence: TGTGCCAGCAGCCAAGCAATCCAGGTTGAAGCTTTCTTT.

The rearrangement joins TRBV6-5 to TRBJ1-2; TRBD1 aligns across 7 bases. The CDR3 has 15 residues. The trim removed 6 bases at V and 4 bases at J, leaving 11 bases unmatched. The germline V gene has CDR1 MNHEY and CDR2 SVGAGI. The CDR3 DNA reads TGTGCCAGCAGGGACTCACCGGGACAGTTCTATGGCTACACCTTC. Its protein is CASRDSPGQFYGYTF.

Here the CDR3 reads CAISDTLAGVKTQYF. The CDR3 DNA follows: TGTGCCATCAGTGATACGCTAGCCGGGGTGAAGACCCAGTACTTC. The rearrangement links TRBV10-3 to TRBJ2-5; D might be TRBD2 (5 bases). This CDR3 is built from 15 residues. Germline lookup yields CDR1 ENHRY and CDR2 SYGVKD. With 3 bases removed from V and 6 bases from J, the gap between germline ends came to 17 bases.

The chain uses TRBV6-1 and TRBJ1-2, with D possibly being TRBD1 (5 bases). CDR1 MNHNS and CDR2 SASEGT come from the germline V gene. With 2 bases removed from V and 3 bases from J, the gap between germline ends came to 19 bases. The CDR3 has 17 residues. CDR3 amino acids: CASSEWRQSRRDYGYTF. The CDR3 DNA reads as TGTGCCAGCAGTGAATGGAGACAGTCCCGCCGGGACTATGGCTACACCTTC.

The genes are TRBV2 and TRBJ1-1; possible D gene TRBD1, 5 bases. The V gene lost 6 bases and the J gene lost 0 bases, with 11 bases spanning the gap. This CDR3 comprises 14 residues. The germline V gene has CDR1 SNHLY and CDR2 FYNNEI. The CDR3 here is CASRMGGMNTEAFF. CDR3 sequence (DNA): TGTGCCAGCAGGATGGGGGGAATGAACACTGAAGCTTTCTTT. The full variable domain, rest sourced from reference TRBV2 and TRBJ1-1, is EPEVTQTPSHQVTQMGQEVILRCVPISNHLYFYWYRQILGQKVEFLVSFYNNEISEKSEIFDDQFSVERPDGSNFTLKIRSTKLEDSAMYFCASRMGGMNTEAFFGQGTRLTVV.

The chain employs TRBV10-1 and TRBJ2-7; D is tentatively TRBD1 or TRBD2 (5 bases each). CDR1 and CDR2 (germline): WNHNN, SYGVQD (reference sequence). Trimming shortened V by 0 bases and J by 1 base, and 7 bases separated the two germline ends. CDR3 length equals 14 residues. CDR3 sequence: CASSESRGSYEQYF. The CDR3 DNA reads TGCGCCAGCAGTGAGTCGAGGGGATCCTACGAGCAGTACTTC.

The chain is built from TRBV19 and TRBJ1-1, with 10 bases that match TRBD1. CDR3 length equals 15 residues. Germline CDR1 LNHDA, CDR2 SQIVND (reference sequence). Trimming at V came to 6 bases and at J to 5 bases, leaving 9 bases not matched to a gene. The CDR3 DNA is TGTGCCAGTAGATTGGGACAGGGGACGGGGACTGAAGCTTTCTTT. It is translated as CASRLGQGTGTEAFF.

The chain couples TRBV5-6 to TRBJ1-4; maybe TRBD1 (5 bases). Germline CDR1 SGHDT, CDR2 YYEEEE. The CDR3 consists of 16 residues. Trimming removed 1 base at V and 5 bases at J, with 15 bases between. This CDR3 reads CASSLFEGRGNEKLFF. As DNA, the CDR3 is TGTGCCAGCAGCTTGTTCGAGGGGCGGGGGAATGAAAAACTGTTTTTT.

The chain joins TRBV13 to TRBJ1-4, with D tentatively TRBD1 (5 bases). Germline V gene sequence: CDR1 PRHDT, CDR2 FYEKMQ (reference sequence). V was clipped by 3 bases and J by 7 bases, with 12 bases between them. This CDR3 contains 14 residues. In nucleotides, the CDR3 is TGTGCCAGCAGCTTCGGGCAGGGAGGTGAAAAACTGTTTTTT. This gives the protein CASSFGQGGEKLFF.

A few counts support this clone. CDR3 sequence: CASSFSSLGLPGTGELFF. CDR3 sequence (DNA): TGTGCCAGCAGCTTTTCGTCCCTCGGACTCCCGGGGACCGGGGAGCTGTTTTTT. The chain employs TRBV11-3 and TRBJ2-2, with a weak D call TRBD2 (5 bases). In germline, CDR1 is SGHNT, CDR2 YENEEA. V was clipped by 3 bases and J by 5 bases, with 22 bases between them. This CDR3 is built from 18 residues.

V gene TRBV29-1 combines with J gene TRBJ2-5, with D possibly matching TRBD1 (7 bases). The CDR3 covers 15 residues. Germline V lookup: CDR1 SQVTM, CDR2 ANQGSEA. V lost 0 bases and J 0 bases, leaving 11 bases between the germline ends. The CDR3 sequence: CSVEEGRGDQETQYF. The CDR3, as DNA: TGCAGCGTTGAAGAGGGCAGGGGGGACCAAGAGACCCAGTACTTC.

The CDR3 nucleotides read TGTGCCAGCATCGGCGGGGGGTCCTACGAGCAGTACTTC. Amino acids: CASIGGGSYEQYF. This chain links TRBV27 with TRBJ2-7; 8 positions agree with TRBD2. This CDR3 is built from 13 residues. CDR1 and CDR2 from the germline V gene are MNHEY and SMNVEV (reference sequence). V lost 7 bases to trimming and J lost 1 base; unmatched junction nucleotides: 3.

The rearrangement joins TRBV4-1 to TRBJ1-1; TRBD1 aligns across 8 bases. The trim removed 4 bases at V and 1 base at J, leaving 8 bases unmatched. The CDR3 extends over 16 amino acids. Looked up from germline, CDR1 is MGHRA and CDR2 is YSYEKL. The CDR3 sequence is CASSPPTDRGNTEAFF. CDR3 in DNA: TGCGCCAGCAGCCCCCCGACCGACAGGGGGAACACTGAAGCTTTCTTT.

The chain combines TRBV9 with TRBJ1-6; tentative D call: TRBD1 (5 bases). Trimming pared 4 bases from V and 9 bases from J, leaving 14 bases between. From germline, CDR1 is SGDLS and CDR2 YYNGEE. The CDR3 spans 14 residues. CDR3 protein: CASSPLTRGSPLHF. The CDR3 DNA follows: TGTGCCAGCAGCCCCTTGACGAGGGGTTCACCCCTCCACTTT.

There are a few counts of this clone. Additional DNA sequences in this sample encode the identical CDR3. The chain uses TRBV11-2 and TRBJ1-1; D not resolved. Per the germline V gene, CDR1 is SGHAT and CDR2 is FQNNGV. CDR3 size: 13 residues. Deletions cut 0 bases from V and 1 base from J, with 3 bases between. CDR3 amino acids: CASSLDRNTEAFF. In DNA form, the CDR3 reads TGTGCCAGCAGCTTAGACAGGAACACTGAAGCTTTCTTT.

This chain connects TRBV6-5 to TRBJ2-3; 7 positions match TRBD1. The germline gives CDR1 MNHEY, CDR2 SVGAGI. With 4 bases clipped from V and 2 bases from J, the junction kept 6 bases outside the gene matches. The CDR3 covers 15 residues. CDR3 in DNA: TGTGCCAGCAGTTCGCACGACAGGGTCACAGATACGCAGTATTTT. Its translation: CASSSHDRVTDTQYF.

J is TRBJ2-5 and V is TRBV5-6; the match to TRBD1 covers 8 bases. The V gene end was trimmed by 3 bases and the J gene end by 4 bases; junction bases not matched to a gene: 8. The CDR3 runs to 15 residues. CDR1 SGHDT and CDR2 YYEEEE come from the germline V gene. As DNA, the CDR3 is TGTGCCAGCAGCTCCCCTCAGGGGGCCGGAGAGACCCAGTACTTC. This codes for CASSSPQGAGETQYF.

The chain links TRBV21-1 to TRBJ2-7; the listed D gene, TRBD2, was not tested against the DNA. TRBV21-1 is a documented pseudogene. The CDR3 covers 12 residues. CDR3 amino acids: CASSGTPGEQYF. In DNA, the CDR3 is TGTGCCAGCTCCGGGACTCCTGGCGAGCAGTACTTC.

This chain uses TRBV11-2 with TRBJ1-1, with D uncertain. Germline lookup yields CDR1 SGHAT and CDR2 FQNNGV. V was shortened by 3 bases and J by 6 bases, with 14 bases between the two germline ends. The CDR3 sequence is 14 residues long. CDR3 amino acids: CASSFGRREAEAFF. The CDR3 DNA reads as TGTGCCAGCAGCTTCGGGAGAAGGGAGGCTGAAGCTTTCTTT. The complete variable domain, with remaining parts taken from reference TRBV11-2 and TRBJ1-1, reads EAGVAQSPRYKIIEKRQSVAFWCNPISGHATLYWYQQILGQGPKLLIQFQNNGVVDDSQLPKDRFSAERLKGVDSTLKIQPAKLEDSAVYLCASSFGRREAEAFFGQGTRLTVV.

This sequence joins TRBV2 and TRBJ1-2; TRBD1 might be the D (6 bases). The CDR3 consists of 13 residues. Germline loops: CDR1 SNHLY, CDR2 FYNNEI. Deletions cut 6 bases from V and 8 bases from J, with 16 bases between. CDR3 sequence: CASSVTGSKGYTF. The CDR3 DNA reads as TGTGCCAGCAGCGTAACAGGGTCAAAGGGCTACACCTTC.

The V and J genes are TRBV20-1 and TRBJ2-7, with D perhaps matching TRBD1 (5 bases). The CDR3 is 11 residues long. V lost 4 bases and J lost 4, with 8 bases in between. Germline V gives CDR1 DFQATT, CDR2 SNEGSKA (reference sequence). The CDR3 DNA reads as TGCAGTGCTAATCAGGGTTACGAGCAGTACTTC. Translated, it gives CSANQGYEQYF.